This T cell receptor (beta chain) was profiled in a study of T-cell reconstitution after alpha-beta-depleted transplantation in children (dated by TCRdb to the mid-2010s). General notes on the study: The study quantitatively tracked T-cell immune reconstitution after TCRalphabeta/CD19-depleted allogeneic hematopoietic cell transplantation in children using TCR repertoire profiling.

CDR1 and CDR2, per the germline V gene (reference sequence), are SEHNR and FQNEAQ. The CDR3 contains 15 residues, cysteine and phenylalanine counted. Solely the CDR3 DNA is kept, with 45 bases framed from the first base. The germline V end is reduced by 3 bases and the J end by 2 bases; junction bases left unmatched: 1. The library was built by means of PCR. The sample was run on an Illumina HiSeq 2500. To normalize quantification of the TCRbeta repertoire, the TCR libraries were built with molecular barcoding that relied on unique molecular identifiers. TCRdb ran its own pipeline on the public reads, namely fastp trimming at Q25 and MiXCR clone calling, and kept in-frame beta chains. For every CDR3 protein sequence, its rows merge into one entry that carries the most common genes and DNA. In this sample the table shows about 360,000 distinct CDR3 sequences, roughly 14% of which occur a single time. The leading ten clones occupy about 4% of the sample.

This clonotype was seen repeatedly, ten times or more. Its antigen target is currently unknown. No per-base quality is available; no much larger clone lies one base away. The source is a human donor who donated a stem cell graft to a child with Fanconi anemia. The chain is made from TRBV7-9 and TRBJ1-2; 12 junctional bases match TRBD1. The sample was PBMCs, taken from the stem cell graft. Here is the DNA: TGTGCCAGCAGCTTCGGGACAGGGGGCAACTATGGCTACACCTTC. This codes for CASSFGTGGNYGYTF.